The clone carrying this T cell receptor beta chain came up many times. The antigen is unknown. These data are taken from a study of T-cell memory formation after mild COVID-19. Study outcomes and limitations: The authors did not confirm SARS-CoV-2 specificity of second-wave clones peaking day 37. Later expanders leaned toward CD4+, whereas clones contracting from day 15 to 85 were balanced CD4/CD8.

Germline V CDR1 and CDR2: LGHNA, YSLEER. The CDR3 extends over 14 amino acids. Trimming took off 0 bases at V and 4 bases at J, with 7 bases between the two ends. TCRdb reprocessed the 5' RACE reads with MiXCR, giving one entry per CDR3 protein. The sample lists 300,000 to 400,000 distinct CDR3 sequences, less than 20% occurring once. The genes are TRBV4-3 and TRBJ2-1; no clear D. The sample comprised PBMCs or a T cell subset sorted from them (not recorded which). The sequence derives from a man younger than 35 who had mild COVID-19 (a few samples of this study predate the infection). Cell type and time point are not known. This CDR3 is CASSQDNKYNEQFF. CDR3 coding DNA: TGCGCCAGCAGCCAAGATAACAAATACAATGAGCAGTTCTTC.